This T cell receptor (beta chain) is drawn from a study of OX40 agonist ivuxolimab in advanced cancers. Profiled with immunoSEQ multiplex PCR; TCRdb holds only in-frame clones, not every one. The table records about 100,000 clones, about 91% of them present only once. Germline V gene sequence: CDR1 LNHNV, CDR2 YYDKDF (reference sequence). The CDR3 runs 16 residues. V lost 2 bases, J lost 3 bases, and 7 bases stayed unmatched. This chain links TRBV15 with TRBJ2-7; 10 bases line up with TRBD1. This sequence originates from an adult with an advanced solid tumor such as melanoma, head and neck, liver or kidney cancer. The sequences come from CD4+ or CD8+ T cells sorted from blood, collected in a trial of the OX40 agonist ivuxolimab. The CDR3 region has the DNA TGTGCCACCAGCAGAAATCCGGGACAGGGGATCTACGAGCAGTACTTC. Translated, it gives CATSRNPGQGIYEQYF.